What follows are 2 T cell receptor beta chains derived from one specimen sequenced in a study of T cell responses to AZD1222 COVID-19 vaccine (dated by TCRdb to about 2021). This specimen's time point label, per the study, means: baseline before first vaccination. The method was the immunoSEQ multiplex PCR assay. TCRdb retrieved this table from immuneACCESS and kept in-frame rearrangements only. Not all clones are present; in checked studies, unresolved V genes account for under half, and no reason is known for the remainder. Counted in this sample were about 130,000 clones; roughly 92% of them appeared once. 4.5% to 6% of the sample belongs to the ten largest clones. The specimen was peripheral blood, collected on day 0 of AZD1222 vaccination. These receptors were collected from an adult in good health.

Only a few counts were recorded for this clone. V usage is TRBV6-4 and J usage is TRBJ2-1; 7 nucleotides match TRBD2. Germline-derived CDR1 and CDR2 are MRHNA and SNTAGT. This CDR3 comprises 15 residues. With 2 bases clipped from V and 11 bases from J, the junction kept 12 bases outside the gene matches. This CDR3 reads CASSDRAGDDGKQFF. DNA of the CDR3: TGTGCCAGCAGTGACCGGGCGGGAGACGATGGGAAGCAGTTCTTC.

The chain joins TRBV19 to TRBJ1-5; the match to TRBD1 covers 8 bases. This CDR3 contains 16 residues. The V and J ends lost 3 bases and 4 bases, in that order; junction bases with no gene match: 8. Germline loops: CDR1 LNHDA, CDR2 SQIVND (reference sequence). The CDR3 DNA follows: TGTGCCAGTAGTATCGTAGGGACAGGTGGGAATCAGCCCCAGCATTTT. As protein: CASSIVGTGGNQPQHF.